The rows below give T cell receptor beta chains drawn from one sample of a study of chemoradiotherapy in HPV16-positive cancers. Method: immunoSEQ multiplex PCR; TCRdb's copy keeps in-frame clones and lacks some. The table includes approximately 19,000 clones, 70% to 90% detected once. The sample here was blood, taken from a patient who underwent chemoradiotherapy. The source is a human donor with HPV-associated anogenital cancer. The CDR3 runs from the conserved cysteine through the conserved F or W.

v_call	j_call	cdr3_length	cdr3_aa
TRBV19	TRBJ1-1	13	CASSAQSGTVAFF
TRBV7-9	TRBJ2-7	15	CASSLSGGRTDEQYF
TRBV11-3	TRBJ2-7	12	CASSVSSYEQYF
TRBV2	TRBJ1-1	14	CASSEDRARRVDFF
TRBV11-1	TRBJ2-3	15	CASSSTSGGPHTQYF
TRBV14	TRBJ2-3	16	CASSQSAGVRTDTQYF
TRBV5-4	TRBJ2-5	15	CASSPSPITQETQYF
TRBV18	TRBJ1-1	14	CASSTKGGGTEAFF
TRBV5-1	TRBJ1-5	14	CASSLEGNNQPQHF
TRBV11-2	TRBJ2-7	13	CASSLAGAYEQYF
TRBV4-3	TRBJ2-2	17	CASSQDIGTGDTGELFF
TRBV2	TRBJ2-7	14	CASTTGQGDYEQYF
TRBV9	TRBJ2-1	19	CASSVNPSGGYSSYNEQFF
TRBV7-2	TRBJ2-5	15	CASSYPDNAGETQYF
TRBV9	TRBJ2-1	14	CASAGAGGVGEQFF
TRBV6-6	TRBJ2-5	14	CASRKGQGGETQYF
TRBV4-1	TRBJ2-7	17	CASSSGVGTSGYYEQYF
TRBV2	TRBJ1-4	16	CASSSGQGTFLGKLFF
TRBV28	TRBJ2-7	17	CASSLPGGQEPSYEQYF
TRBV13	TRBJ2-1	15	CASSFLAGGQLEQFF
TRBV5-8	TRBJ2-1	13	CASSARQYNEQFF
TRBV27	TRBJ1-5	13	CASSSRTGLAQHF
TRBV5-5	TRBJ1-6	18	CASSLAGQGWSNNSPLHF
TRBV6-5	TRBJ1-1	13	CASSAFENTEAFF
TRBV2	TRBJ2-1	12	CASSQRGDEQFF
TRBV27	TRBJ2-4	14	CASIASGRDNIQYF
TRBV28	TRBJ2-4	15	CASSLGRLAKNIQYF
TRBV2	TRBJ2-7	12	CASRGNSYEQYF
TRBV14	TRBJ2-2	14	CASSQDLGPGELFF
TRBV28	TRBJ2-7	14	CASSLLQGKNEQYF